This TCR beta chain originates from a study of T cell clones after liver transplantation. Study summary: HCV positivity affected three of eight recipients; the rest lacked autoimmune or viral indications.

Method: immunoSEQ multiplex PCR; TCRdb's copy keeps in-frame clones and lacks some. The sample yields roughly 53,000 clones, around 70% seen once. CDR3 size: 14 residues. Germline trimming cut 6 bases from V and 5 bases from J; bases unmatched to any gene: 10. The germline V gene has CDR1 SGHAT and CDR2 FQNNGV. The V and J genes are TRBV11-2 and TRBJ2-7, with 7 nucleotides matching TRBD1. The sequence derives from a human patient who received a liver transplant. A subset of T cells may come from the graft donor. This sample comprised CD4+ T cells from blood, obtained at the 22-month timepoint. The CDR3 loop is CASRRQGIMDEQYF. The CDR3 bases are TGTGCCAGCAGACGACAGGGCATCATGGACGAGCAGTACTTC.